A selection of T cell receptor beta chains follows, all from one sample in a study of T cells after yellow fever vaccination. TCRdb called the 5' RACE reads again in MiXCR, with one record for every CDR3 protein. This table holds hundreds of thousands of distinct CDR3 sequences, approximately 15% found once. Here the sequenced sample was PBMCs, taken on the day of the yellow fever booster vaccination. These receptors came from a man aged 25 to 45 who received the YFV17D yellow fever vaccine. CDR3s include the opening cysteine and the closing phenylalanine or tryptophan. Fields, in order: D gene, V gene, J gene, clone size, CDR3 DNA, CDR3 protein. A D gene is named only where the DNA matches it firmly. Clone size is given for some rows only: seen once, a few or many times, or a class if the clone is expanded.

>NA|TRBV11-2|TRBJ2-6|NA
TGTGCCAGCAGCTTAGGGACCTCCGGGGCCAACGTCCTGACTTTC
CASSLGTSGANVLTF
>NA|TRBV4-3|TRBJ1-3|few
TGCGCCAGCAGCCAAGACGTGATCCCCAGGGGCACCATATATTTT
CASSQDVIPRGTIYF
>NA|TRBV10-3|TRBJ1-1|NA
TGTGCCATCAGATCAGGAGGCCCCTCGAACACTGAAGCTTTCTTT
CAIRSGGPSNTEAFF
>NA|TRBV25-1|TRBJ2-3|NA
TGTGCCAGCAGTGAGGATGGAGAGGATACGCAGTATTTT
CASSEDGEDTQYF
>TRBD1|TRBV7-9|TRBJ2-1|NA
TGTGCCAGCAGCAACCGGGACAGGGGGATCCATGAGCAGTTCTTC
CASSNRDRGIHEQFF
>TRBD2|TRBV20-1|TRBJ2-3|NA
TGCAGTGCAAAAGGGACTATTAAGACAGATACGCAGTATTTT
CSAKGTIKTDTQYF
>TRBD1|TRBV5-5|TRBJ2-7|few
TGTGCCAGCAGCACTCTCCTAGGGACAGGGGAGTACTTC
CASSTLLGTGEYF
>TRBD1|TRBV7-2|TRBJ2-7|few
TGTGCCAGCAGCTACAAGACAGGGAGCTCCTACGAGCAGTACTTC
CASSYKTGSSYEQYF
>NA|TRBV20-1|TRBJ2-6|NA
TGCAGTGTTCTTCGCTCTGGGGCCAACGTCCTGACTTTC
CSVLRSGANVLTF
>NA|TRBV18|TRBJ2-2|few
TGTGCCAGCTCACCTCCTGGCGGGAACACCGGGGAGCTGTTTTTT
CASSPPGGNTGELFF
>TRBD2|TRBV7-9|TRBJ2-5|few
TGTGCCAGCAGCGTCCGGACTAGCGGGAGTCTGGAGACCCAGTACTTC
CASSVRTSGSLETQYF
>TRBD1|TRBV27|TRBJ2-1|NA
TGTGCCAGCTCTCGGCAGGGGGACGGGTATGAGCAGTTCTTC
CASSRQGDGYEQFF
>NA|TRBV28|TRBJ2-1|NA
TGTGCCAGCGGACGGTACGAGCAGTTCTTC
CASGRYEQFF
>NA|TRBV19|TRBJ1-5|few
TGTGCCAGTAGCTCGGGGCAGCCATATCAGCCCCAGCATTTT
CASSSGQPYQPQHF
>TRBD2|TRBV7-2|TRBJ2-7|few
TGTGCCAGCAGTGGCGGGAGGGGATACGAGCAGTACTTC
CASSGGRGYEQYF
>NA|TRBV5-1|TRBJ2-3|few
TGCGCCAGCAGCTTGGAGTCAGTACGCGTCCCCTCCACAGATACGCAGTATTTT
CASSLESVRVPSTDTQYF